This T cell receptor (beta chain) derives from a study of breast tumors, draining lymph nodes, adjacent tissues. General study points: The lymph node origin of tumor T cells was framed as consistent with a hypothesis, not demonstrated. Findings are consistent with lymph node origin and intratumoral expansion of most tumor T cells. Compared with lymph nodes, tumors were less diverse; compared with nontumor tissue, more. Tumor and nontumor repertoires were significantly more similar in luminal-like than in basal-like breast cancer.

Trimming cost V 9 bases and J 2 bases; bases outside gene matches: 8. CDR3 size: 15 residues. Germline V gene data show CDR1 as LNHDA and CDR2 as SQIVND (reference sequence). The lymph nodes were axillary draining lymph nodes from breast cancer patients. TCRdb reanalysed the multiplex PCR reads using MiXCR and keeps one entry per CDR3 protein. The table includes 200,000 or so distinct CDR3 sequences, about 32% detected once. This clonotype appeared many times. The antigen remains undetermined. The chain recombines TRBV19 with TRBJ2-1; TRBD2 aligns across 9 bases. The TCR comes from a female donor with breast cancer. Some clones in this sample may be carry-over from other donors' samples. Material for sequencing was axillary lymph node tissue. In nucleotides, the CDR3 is TGTGCCAGCTCAACCGGGACTAGCCCCTACAATGAGCAGTTCTTC. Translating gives CASSTGTSPYNEQFF.